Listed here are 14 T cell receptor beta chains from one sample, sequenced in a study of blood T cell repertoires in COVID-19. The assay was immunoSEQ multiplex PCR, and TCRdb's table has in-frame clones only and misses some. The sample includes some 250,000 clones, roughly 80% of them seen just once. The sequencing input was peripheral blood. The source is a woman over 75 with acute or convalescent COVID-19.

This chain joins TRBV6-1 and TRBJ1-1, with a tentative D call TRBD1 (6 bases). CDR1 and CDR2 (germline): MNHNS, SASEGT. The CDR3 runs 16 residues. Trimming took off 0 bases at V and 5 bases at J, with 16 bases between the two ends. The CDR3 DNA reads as TGTGCCAGCAGTGAAGCTTCAGGCAGGGGACGGACTGAAGCTTTCTTT. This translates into CASSEASGRGRTEAFF.

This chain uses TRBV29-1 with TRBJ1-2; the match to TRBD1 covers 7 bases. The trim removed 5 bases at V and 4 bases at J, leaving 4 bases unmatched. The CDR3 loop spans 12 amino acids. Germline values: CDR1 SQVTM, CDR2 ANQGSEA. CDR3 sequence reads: CSVRQGSYGYTF. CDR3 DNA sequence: TGCAGCGTTAGACAGGGTTCCTATGGCTACACCTTC.

CDR3 nucleotide sequence: TGTGCCACGAGGGGATGGGACTCGAACACCGGGGAGCTGTTTTTT. Its protein product is CATRGWDSNTGELFF. This chain joins TRBV24-1 and TRBJ2-2; D is perhaps TRBD2 (6 bases). The CDR3 consists of 15 residues. From germline, CDR1 is KGHDR and CDR2 SFDVKD. The germline V and J ends were trimmed by 10 bases and 0 bases, with 14 bases remaining between them.

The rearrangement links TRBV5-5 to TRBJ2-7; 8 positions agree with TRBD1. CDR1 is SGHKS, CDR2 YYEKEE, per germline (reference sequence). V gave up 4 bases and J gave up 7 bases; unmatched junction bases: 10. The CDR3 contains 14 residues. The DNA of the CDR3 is TGTGCCAGCAGCCCCTGGCGGACAGGGAGGGAGCAGTACTTC. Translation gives CASSPWRTGREQYF. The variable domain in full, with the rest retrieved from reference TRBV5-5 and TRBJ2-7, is DAGVTQSPTHLIKTRGQQVTLRCSPISGHKSVSWYQQVLGQGPQFIFQYYEKEERGRGNFPDRFSARQFPNYSSELNVNALLLGDSALYLCASSPWRTGREQYFGPGTRLTVT.

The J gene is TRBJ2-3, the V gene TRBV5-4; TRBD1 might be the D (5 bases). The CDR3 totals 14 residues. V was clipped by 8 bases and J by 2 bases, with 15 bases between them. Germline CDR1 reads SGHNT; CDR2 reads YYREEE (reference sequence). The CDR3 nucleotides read TGTGCCAGTAGCCGGGCCAGGGACACAGATACGCAGTATTTT. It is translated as CASSRARDTDTQYF.

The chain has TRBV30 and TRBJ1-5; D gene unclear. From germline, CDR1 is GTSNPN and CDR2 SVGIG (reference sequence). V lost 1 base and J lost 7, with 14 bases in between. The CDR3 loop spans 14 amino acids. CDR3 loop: CAWSAGLTQQPQHF. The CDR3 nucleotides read TGTGCCTGGAGTGCGGGGTTAACCCAACAGCCCCAGCATTTT.

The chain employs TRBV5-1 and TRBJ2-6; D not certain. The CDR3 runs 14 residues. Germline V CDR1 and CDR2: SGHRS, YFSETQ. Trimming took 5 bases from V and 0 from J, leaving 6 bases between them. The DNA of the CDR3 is TGCGCCAGCAGATCTACCTCTGGGGCCAACGTCCTGACTTTC. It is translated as CASRSTSGANVLTF.

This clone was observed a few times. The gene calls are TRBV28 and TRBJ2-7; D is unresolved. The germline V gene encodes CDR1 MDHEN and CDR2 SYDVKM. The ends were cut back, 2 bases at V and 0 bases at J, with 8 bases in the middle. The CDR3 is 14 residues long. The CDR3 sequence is CASSLIQVSYEQYF. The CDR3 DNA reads TGTGCCAGCAGTTTAATCCAGGTCTCCTACGAGCAGTACTTC.

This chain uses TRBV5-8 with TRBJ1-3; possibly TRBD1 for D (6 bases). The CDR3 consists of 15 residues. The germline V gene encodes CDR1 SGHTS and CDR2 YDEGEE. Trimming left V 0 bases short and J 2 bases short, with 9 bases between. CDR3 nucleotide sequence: TGTGCCAGCAGCTTGGTGGCAGGGGCTGGAAACACCATATATTTT. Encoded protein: CASSLVAGAGNTIYF.

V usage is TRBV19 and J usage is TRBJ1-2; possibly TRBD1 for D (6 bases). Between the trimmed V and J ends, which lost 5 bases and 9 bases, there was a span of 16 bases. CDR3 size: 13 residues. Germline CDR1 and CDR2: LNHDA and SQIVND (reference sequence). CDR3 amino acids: CASSVSTGWSYTF. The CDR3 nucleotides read TGTGCCAGTAGTGTCTCCACAGGGTGGAGCTACACCTTC.

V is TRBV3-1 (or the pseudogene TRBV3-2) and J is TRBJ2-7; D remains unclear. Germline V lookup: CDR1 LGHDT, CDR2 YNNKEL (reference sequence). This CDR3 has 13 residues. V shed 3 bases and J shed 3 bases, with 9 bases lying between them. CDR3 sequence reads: CASSHGENYEQYF. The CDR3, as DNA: TGTGCCAGCAGCCATGGAGAGAACTACGAGCAGTACTTC.

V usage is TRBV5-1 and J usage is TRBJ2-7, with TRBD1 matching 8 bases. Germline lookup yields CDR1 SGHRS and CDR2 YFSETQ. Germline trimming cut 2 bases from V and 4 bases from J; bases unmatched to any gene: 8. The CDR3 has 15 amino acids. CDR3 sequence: CASSFTGGTGYEQYF. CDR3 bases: TGCGCCAGCAGCTTTACAGGGGGAACTGGGTACGAGCAGTACTTC.

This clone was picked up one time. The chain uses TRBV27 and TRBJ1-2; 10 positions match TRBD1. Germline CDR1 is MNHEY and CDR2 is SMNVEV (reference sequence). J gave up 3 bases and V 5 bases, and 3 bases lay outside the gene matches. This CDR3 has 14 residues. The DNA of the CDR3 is TGTGCCAGCAGTCGGGGACAGGGGCACTATGGCTACACCTTC. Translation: CASSRGQGHYGYTF.

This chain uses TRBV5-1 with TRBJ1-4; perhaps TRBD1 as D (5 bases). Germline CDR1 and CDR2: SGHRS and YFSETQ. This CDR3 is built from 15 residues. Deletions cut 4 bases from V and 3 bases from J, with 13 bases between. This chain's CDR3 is CASSVPGSANEKLFF. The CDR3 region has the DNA TGCGCCAGCAGCGTTCCAGGGTCGGCTAATGAAAAACTGTTTTTT.